This TCR beta chain was identified during a study of cytomegalovirus exposure and HLA in healthy donors. Study-wide results and caveats: A later analysis showed TCR association rates differing by HLA locus, peaking at DRB1 and lowest at HLA-C.

Notes on this clone: Its antigen is not known.

Trimming pared 0 bases from V and 4 bases from J, leaving 10 bases between. CDR1 is LGHNA and CDR2 is YSLEER in the germline V gene. The CDR3 has 15 amino acids. Researchers ran the PCR with 60 Vbeta and 13 Jbeta primers. Repertoires were generated with immunoSEQ multiplex PCR, while TCRdb's copy carries only in-frame clones and drops some. The repertoire holds 80,000 or so clones, with over 65% as singletons. The sequencing sample was made of PBMCs. The V gene is TRBV4-3, the J gene TRBJ1-5; D might be TRBD1 (5 bases). The source of this sequence is a man aged 35 to 55 in good health and CMV-seronegative. CDR3 nucleotide sequence: TGCGCCAGCAGCCAAGAGCCACAGGTGAATCAGCCCCAGCATTTT. Translating it yields CASSQEPQVNQPQHF.